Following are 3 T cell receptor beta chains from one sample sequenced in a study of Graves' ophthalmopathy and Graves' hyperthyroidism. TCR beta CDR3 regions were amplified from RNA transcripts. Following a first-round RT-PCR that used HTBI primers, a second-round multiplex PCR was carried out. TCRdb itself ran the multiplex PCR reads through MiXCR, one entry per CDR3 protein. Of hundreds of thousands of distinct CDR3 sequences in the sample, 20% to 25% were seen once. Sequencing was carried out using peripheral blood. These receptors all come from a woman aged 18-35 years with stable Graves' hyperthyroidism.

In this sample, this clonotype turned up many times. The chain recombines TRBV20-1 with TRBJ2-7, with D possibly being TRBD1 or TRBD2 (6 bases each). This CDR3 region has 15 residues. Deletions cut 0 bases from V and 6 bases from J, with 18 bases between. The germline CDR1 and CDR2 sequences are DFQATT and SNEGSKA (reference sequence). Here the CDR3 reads CSARDLGGQWGEQYF. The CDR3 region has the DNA TGCAGTGCTAGAGATCTCGGGGGCCAGTGGGGCGAGCAGTACTTC.

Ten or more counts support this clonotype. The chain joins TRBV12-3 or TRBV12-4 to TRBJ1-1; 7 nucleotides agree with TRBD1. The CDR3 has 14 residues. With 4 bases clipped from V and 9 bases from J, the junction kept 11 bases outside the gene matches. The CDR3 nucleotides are TGTGCCAGCAGTTCTATACAGGGGCTGGGACAAGCTTTCTTT. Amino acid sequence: CASSSIQGLGQAFF.

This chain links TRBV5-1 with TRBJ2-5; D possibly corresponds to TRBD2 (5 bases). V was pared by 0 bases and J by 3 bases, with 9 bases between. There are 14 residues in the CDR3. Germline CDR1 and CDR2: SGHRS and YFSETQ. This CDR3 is CASSLVTGKETQYF. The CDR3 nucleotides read TGCGCCAGCAGCTTGGTAACCGGGAAAGAGACCCAGTACTTC.